The table lists the clone carrying this TCR beta chain with many counts. The antigen remains unidentified. This specimen belongs to a study of blood T cells in healthy people across ages. Study results and limitations: A strong correlation between TCR beta diversity and naive T cell percentage was seen.

The length of the CDR3 is 14 residues. Trimming cost V 2 bases and J 3 bases, with 8 bases left between them. The germline gives CDR1 SGHAT, CDR2 FQNNGV. Combining a sample-barcoded 5' primer with a J-beta primer mix, a second PCR ran for roughly 6 to 11 cycles. Each cDNA molecule was tagged by a template-switch adaptor that had 12 random nucleotides. TCRdb re-called the 5' RACE reads with MiXCR, one entry per CDR3 protein. The sample includes about 1.5 million distinct CDR3 sequences, roughly two fifths seen only once; the top ten take more than 4%. The chain combines TRBV11-2 with TRBJ2-1; D is ambiguous. Sequenced input: blood. The receptor comes from a woman between 18 and 29 years old in good health. This chain's CDR3 is CASSLLLGYNEQFF. CDR3 DNA sequence: TGTGCCAGCAGCTTACTACTCGGCTACAATGAGCAGTTCTTC.